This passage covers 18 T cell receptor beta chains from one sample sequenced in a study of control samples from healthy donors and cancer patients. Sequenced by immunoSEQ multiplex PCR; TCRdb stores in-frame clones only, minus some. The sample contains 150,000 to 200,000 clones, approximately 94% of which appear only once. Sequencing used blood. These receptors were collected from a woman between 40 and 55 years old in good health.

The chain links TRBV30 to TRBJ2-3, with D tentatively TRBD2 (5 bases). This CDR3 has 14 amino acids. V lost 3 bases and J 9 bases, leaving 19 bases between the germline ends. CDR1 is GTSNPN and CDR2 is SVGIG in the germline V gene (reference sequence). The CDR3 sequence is CAWRADWESGTQYF. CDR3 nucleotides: TGTGCCTGGAGGGCCGACTGGGAGAGCGGAACGCAGTATTTT.

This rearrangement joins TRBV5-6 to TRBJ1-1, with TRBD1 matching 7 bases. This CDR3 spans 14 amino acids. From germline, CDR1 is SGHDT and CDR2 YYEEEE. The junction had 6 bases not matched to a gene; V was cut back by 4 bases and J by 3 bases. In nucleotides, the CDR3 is TGTGCCAGCAGCCTGGACAGGTGGGACACTGAAGCTTTCTTT. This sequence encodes CASSLDRWDTEAFF.

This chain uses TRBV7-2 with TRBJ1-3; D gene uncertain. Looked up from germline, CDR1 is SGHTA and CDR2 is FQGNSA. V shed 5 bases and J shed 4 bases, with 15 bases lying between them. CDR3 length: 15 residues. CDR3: CASSRSEVVGNTIYF. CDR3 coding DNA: TGTGCCAGCAGCCGGTCGGAGGTAGTGGGAAACACCATATATTTT.

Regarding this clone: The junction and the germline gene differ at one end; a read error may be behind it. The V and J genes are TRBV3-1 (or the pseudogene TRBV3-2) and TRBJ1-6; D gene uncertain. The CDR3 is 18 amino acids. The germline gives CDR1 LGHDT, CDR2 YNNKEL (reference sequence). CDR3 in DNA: TGTGTCAGCAGCCAAGTTTCACAGACCAGTCACTATAATTCACCCCTCCACTTT. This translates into CVSSQVSQTSHYNSPLHF.

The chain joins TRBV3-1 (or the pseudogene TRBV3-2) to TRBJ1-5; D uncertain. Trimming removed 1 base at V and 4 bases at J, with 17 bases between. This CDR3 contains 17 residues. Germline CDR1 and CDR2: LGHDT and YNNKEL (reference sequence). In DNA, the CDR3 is TGTGCCAGCAGCCAAGTCCAGTCCGGGGTTGGGAATCAGCCCCAGCATTTT. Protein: CASSQVQSGVGNQPQHF.

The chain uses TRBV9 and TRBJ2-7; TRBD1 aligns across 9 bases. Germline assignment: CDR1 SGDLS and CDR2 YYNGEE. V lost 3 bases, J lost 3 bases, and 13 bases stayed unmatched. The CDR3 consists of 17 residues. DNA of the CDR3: TGTGCCAGCAGCGCCCACGGATTCGACAGGGGGGACTACGAGCAGTACTTC. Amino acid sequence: CASSAHGFDRGDYEQYF.

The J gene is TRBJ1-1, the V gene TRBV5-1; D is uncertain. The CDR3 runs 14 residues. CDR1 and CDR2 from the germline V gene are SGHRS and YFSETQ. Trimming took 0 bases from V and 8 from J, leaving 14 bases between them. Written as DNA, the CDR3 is TGCGCCAGCAGCTTGGCTTTACAGAACGGCGAAGCTTTCTTT. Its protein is CASSLALQNGEAFF.

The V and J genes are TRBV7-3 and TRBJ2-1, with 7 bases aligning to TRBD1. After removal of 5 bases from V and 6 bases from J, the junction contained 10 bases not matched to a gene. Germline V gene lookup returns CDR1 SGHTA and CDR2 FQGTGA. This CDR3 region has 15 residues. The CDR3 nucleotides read TGTGCCAGCAGCGTCAGCCGGGACAGTAGCAATGAGCAGTTCTTC. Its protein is CASSVSRDSSNEQFF.

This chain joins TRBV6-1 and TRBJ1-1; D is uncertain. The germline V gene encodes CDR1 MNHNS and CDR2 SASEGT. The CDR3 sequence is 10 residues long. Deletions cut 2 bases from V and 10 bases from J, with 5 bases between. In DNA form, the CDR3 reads TGTGCCAGCAGTGAATTCGGAGCTTTCTTT. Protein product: CASSEFGAFF.

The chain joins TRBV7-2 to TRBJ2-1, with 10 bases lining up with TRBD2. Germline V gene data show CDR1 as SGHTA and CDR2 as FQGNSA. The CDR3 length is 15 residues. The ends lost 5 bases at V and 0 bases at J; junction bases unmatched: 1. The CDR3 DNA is TGTGCCAGCAGCCCTAGCGGGGGCTCCTACAATGAGCAGTTCTTC. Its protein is CASSPSGGSYNEQFF.

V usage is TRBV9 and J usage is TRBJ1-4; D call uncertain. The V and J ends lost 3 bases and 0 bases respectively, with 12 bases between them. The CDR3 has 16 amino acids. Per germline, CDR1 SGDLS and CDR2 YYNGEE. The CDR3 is CASSAGIGTTNEKLFF. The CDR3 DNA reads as TGTGCCAGCAGCGCCGGAATCGGGACAACTAATGAAAAACTGTTTTTT.

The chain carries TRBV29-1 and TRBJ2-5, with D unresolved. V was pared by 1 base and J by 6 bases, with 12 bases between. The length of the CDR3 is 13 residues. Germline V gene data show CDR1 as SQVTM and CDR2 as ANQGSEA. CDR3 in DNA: TGCAGCGTTGAAGCCCGCCCCAGAAAGACCCAGTACTTC. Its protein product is CSVEARPRKTQYF.

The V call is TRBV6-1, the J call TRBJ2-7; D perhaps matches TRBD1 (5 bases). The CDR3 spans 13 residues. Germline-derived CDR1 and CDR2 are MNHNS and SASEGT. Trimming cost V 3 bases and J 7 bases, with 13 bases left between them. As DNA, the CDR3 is TGTGCCAGCAGTGAGCTTCCCTCAGGGGAGCAGTACTTC. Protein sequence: CASSELPSGEQYF.

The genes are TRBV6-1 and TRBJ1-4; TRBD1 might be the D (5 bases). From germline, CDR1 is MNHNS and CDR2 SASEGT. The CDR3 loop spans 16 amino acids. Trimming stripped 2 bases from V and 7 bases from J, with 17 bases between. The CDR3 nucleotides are TGTGCCAGCAGTGAAAATTTGGGGGAGTCTAGTGAAAAACTGTTTTTT. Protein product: CASSENLGESSEKLFF.

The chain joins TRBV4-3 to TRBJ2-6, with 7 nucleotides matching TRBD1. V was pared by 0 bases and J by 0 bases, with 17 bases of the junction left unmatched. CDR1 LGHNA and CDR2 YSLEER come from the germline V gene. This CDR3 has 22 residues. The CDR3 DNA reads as TGCGCCAGCAGCCAAGATCTTCTGGTGGGGGACAGCTTATTCTCTGGGGCCAACGTCCTGACTTTC. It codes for CASSQDLLVGDSLFSGANVLTF.

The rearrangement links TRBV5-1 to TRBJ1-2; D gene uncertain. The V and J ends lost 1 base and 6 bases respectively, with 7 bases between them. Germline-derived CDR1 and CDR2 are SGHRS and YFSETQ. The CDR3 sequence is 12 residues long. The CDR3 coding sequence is TGCGCCAGCAGCTTGAATAGGGATGGCTACACCTTC. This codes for CASSLNRDGYTF.

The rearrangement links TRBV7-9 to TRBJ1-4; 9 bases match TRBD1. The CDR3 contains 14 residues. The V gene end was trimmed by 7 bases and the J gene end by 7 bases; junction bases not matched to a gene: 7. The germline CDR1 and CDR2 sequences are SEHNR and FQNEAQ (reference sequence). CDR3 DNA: TGTGCCAGCACCCGGGACAGGGTTTTTGAAAAACTGTTTTTT. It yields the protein CASTRDRVFEKLFF.

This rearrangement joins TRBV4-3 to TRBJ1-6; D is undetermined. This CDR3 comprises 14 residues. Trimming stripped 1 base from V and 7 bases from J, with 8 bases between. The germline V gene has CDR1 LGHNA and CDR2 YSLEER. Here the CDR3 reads CASSQGPENSPLHF. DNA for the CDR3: TGCGCCAGCAGCCAAGGGCCAGAAAATTCACCCCTCCACTTT.